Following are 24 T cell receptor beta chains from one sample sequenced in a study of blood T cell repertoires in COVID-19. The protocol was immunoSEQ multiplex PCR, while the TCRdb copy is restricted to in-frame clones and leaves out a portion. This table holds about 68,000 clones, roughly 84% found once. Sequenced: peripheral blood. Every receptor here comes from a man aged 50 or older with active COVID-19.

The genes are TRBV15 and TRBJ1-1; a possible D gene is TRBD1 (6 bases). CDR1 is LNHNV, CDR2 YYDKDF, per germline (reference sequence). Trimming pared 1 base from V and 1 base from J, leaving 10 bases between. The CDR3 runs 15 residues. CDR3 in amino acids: CATSRGRGGNTEAFF. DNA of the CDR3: TGTGCCACCAGCAGAGGTAGAGGGGGGAACACTGAAGCTTTCTTT.

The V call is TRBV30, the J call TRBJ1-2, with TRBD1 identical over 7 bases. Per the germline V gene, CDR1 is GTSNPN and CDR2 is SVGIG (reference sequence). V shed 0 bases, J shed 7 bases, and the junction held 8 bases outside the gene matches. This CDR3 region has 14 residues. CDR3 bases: TGTGCCTGGAGTGTACAGGGGCGGGGAGTTGGCTACACCTTC. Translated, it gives CAWSVQGRGVGYTF.

The CDR3 spells CATSDGDAGTDLQAGGKADEQYF. CDR3 in DNA: TGTGCCACCAGTGATGGAGATGCCGGGACAGACCTTCAAGCGGGGGGAAAGGCCGACGAGCAGTACTTC. This rearrangement joins TRBV24-1 to TRBJ2-7; 9 positions agree with TRBD2. The CDR3 is 23 residues long. The germline V gene encodes CDR1 KGHDR and CDR2 SFDVKD. The V and J ends lost 3 bases and 5 bases, in that order; junction bases with no gene match: 31.

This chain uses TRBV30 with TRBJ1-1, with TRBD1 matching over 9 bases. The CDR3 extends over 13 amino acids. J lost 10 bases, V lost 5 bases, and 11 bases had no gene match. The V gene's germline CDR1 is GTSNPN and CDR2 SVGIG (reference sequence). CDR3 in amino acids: CAWGGQGGKRAFF. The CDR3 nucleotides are TGTGCCTGGGGGGGACAGGGCGGCAAGCGAGCTTTCTTT.

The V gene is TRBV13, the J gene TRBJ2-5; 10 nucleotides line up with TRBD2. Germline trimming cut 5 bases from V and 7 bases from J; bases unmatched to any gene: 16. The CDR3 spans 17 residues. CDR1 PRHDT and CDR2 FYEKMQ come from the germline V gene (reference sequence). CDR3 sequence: CASSPRTWGPSGGTQYF. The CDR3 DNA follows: TGTGCCAGCAGCCCCCGGACATGGGGGCCTAGCGGGGGGACCCAGTACTTC.

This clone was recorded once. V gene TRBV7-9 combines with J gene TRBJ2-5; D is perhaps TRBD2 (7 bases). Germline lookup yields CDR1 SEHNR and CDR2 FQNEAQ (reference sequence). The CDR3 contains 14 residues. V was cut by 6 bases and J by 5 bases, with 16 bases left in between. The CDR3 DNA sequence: TGTGCCAGCAGGTTGCCGGGGGGCGAGGAGACCCAGTACTTC. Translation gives CASRLPGGEETQYF.

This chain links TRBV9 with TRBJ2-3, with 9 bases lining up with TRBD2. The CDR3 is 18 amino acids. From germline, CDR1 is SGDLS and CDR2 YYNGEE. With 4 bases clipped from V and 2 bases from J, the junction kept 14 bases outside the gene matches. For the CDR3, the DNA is TGTGCCAGCAGCCCCCACGGGAGGAGCGGGGGGCCCACAGATACGCAGTATTTT. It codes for CASSPHGRSGGPTDTQYF.

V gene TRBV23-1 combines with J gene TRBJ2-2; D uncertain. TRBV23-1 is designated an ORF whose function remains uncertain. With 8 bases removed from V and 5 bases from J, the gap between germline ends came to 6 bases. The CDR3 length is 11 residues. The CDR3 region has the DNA TGCGCCAGCCCTCCGACCGGGGAGCTGTTTTTT. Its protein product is CASPPTGELFF.

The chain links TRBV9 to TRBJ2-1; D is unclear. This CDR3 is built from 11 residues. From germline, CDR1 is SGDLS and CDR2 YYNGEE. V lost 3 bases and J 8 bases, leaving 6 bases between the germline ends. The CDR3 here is CASSGLDEQFF. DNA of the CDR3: TGTGCCAGCAGCGGGCTAGATGAGCAGTTCTTC.

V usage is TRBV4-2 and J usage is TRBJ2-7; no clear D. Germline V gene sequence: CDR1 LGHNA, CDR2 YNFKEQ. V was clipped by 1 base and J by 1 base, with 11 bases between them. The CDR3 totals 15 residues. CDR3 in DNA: TGTGCCAGCAGCCAAGGAGGAGCGAGTTCCTACGAGCAGTACTTC. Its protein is CASSQGGASSYEQYF.

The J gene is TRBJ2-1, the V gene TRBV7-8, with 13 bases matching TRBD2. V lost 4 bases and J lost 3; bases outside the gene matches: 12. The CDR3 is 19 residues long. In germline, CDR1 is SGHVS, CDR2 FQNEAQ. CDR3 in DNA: TGTGCCAGCAGCTACCCTGGGGAAGGACTAGCGGGGGACTACAATGAGCAGTTCTTC. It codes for CASSYPGEGLAGDYNEQFF.

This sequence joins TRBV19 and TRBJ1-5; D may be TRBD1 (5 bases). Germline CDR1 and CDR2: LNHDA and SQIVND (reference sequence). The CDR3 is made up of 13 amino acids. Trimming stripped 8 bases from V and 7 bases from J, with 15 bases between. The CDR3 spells CASSGQGWQPQHF. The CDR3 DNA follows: TGTGCCAGTTCGGGTCAGGGTTGGCAGCCCCAGCATTTT.

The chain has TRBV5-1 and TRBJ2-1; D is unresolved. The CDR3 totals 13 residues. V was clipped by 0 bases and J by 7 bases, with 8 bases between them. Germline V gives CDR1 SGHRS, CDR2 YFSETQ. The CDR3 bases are TGCGCCAGCAGCTTGGTGGTCGGGAATGAGCAGTTCTTC. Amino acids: CASSLVVGNEQFF.

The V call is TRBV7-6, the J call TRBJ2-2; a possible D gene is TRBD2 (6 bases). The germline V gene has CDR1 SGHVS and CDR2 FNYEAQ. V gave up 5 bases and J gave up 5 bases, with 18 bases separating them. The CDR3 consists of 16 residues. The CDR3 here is CASSPEGGSWTGELFF. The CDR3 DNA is TGTGCCAGCAGCCCGGAGGGAGGTAGCTGGACCGGGGAGCTGTTTTTT. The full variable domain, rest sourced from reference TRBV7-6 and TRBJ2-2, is GAGVSQSPRYKVTKRGQDVALRCDPISGHVSLYWYRQALGQGPEFLTYFNYEAQQDKSGLPNDRFSAERPEGSISTLTIQRTEQRDSAMYRCASSPEGGSWTGELFFGEGSRLTVL.

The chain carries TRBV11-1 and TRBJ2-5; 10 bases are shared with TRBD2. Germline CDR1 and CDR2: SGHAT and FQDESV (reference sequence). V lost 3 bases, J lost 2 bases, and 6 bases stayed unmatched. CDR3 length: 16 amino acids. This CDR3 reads CASSFGLAETQETQYF. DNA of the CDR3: TGTGCCAGCAGCTTCGGACTAGCGGAGACGCAAGAGACCCAGTACTTC.

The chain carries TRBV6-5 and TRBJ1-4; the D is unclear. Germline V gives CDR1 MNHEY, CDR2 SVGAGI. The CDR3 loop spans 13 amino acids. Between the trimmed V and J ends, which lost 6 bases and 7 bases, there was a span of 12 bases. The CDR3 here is CASSLSSSEKLFF. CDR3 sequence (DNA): TGTGCCAGCAGCCTGTCGAGTAGTGAAAAACTGTTTTTT.

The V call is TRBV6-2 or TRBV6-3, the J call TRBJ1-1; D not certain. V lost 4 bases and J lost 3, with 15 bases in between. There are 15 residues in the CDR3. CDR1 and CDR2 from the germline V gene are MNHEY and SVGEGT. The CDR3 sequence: CASSFFSLGDTEAFF. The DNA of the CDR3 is TGTGCCAGCAGTTTTTTTTCCCTAGGAGACACTGAAGCTTTCTTT.

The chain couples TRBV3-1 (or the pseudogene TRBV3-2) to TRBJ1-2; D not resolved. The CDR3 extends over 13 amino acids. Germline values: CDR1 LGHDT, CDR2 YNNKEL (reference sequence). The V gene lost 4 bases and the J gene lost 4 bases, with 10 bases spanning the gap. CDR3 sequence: CASSLTKSYGYTF. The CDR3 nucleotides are TGTGCCAGCAGCCTAACCAAGAGCTATGGCTACACCTTC.

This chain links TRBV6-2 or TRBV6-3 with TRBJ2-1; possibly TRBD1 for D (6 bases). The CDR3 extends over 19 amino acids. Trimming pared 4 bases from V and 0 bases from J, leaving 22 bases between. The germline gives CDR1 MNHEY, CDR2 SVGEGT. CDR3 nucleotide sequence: TGTGCCAGCAGTTCATCGACAGGTTCAATGCCCCCCTCCTACAATGAGCAGTTCTTC. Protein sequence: CASSSSTGSMPPSYNEQFF.

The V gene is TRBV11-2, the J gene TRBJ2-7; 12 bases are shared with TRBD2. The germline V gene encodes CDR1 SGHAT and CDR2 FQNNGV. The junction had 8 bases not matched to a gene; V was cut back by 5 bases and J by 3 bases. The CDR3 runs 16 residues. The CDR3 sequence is CASSQGLAGRNYEQYF. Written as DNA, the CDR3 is TGTGCCAGCAGCCAAGGACTAGCGGGGCGGAACTACGAGCAGTACTTC.

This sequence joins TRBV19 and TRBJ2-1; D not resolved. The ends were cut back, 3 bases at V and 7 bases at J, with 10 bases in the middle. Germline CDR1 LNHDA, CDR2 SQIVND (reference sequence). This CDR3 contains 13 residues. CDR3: CASSIGPWNEQFF. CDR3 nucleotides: TGTGCCAGTAGTATCGGTCCCTGGAATGAGCAGTTCTTC. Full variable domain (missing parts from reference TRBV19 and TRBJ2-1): DGGITQSPKYLFRKEGQNVTLSCEQNLNHDAMYWYRQDPGQGLRLIYYSQIVNDFQKGDIAEGYSVSREKKESFPLTVTSAQKNPTAFYLCASSIGPWNEQFFGPGTRLTVL.

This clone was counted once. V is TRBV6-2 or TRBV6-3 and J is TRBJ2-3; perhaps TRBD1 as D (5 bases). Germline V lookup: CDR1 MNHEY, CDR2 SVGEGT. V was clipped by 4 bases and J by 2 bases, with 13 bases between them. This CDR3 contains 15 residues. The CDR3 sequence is CASSSLDSPTDTQYF. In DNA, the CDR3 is TGTGCCAGCAGTTCCCTAGACAGTCCCACAGATACGCAGTATTTT.

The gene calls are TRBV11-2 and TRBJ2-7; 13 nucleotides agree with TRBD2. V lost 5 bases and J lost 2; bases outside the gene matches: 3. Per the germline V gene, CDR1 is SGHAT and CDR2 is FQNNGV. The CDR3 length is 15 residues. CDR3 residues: CASSRLAGGAYEQYF. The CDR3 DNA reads TGTGCCAGCAGCCGACTAGCGGGGGGAGCCTACGAGCAGTACTTC.

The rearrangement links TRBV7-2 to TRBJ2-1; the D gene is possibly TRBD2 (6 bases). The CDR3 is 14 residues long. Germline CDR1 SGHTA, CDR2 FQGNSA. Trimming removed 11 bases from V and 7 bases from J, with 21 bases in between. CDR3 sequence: CALGTPHAYNEQFF. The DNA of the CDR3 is TGTGCCCTTGGGACTCCCCATGCTTATAATGAGCAGTTCTTC. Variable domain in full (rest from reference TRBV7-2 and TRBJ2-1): GAGVSQSPSNKVTEKGKDVELRCDPISGHTALYWYRQSLGQGLEFLIYFQGNSAPDKSGLPSDRFSAERTGGSVSTLTIQRTQQEDSAVYLCALGTPHAYNEQFFGPGTRLTVL.